The rows below give T cell receptor beta chains drawn from one sample of a study of Graves' ophthalmopathy and Graves' hyperthyroidism. One entry per CDR3 protein, called by TCRdb with MiXCR from the multiplex PCR reads. The table has about 740,000 distinct CDR3 sequences, 40% seen once. Sequencing was carried out using peripheral blood. The receptor set was obtained from an adult man with Graves' ophthalmopathy. Both conserved end residues are part of each CDR3. Fields, in order: clone size, V gene, J gene, D gene, CDR3 protein, CDR3 DNA. A D gene is named only where the DNA matches it firmly. Size tells how often a clone was seen (once, few, many) or the class of an expanded clone, and some rows leave it out.

.	TRBV7-8	TRBJ2-7	TRBD2	CASRDRAGGPHEQYF	TGTGCCAGCAGGGACCGCGCGGGAGGGCCACACGAGCAGTACTTC
.	TRBV24-1	TRBJ1-5	TRBD1	CASSDPGTGGRQPQHF	TGTGCCAGCAGTGACCCAGGGACAGGGGGAAGGCAGCCCCAGCATTTT
many	TRBV2	TRBJ1-5	TRBD1	CASSEGATGDQPQHF	TGTGCCAGCAGTGAAGGTGCGACAGGGGATCAGCCCCAGCATTTT
.	TRBV6-6	TRBJ1-5	.	CASSNGRSSNQPQHF	TGTGCCAGCAGTAACGGACGGAGTAGCAATCAGCCCCAGCATTTT
few	TRBV7-9	TRBJ1-5	TRBD1	CASSLTGSLGNQPQHF	TGTGCCAGCAGCTTGACAGGGTCTCTAGGCAATCAGCCCCAGCATTTT
.	TRBV25-1	TRBJ1-5	TRBD1	CARADRFNQPQHF	TGTGCTAGAGCGGACAGGTTTAATCAGCCCCAGCATTTT
many	TRBV7-2	TRBJ2-5	TRBD1	CASSLWAGGETQYF	TGTGCCAGCAGCTTATGGGCAGGGGGCGAGACCCAGTACTTC
many	TRBV2	TRBJ2-5	.	CASSPDSLGETQYF	TGTGCCAGCAGCCCTGACAGCCTCGGGGAGACCCAGTACTTC
many	TRBV29-1	TRBJ1-3	.	CSVETQAGNTIYF	TGCAGCGTTGAGACTCAGGCCGGAAACACCATATATTTT
.	TRBV7-2	TRBJ1-5	TRBD1	CASSNWKGQKTNQPQHF	TGTGCCAGCAGCAACTGGAAGGGACAGAAGACCAATCAGCCCCAGCATTTT
.	TRBV11-1	TRBJ2-1	TRBD2	CASSTTGTSQSEQFF	TGTGCCAGCAGCACCACCGGGACTAGCCAGAGTGAGCAGTTCTTC
once	TRBV2	TRBJ2-7	.	CASRGFSPYEQYF	TGTGCCAGCCGCGGATTTAGCCCCTACGAGCAGTACTTC
many	TRBV27	TRBJ2-7	.	CASSSGRRTYEQYF	TGTGCCAGCAGTTCCGGCAGGAGAACCTACGAGCAGTACTTC
.	TRBV25-1	TRBJ2-7	TRBD2	CASSELGTSSYEQYF	TGTGCCAGCAGTGAATTGGGGACTAGCTCCTACGAGCAGTACTTC
.	TRBV19	TRBJ2-7	TRBD1	CASRPQGVNEQYF	TGTGCCAGTAGGCCACAGGGGGTCAACGAGCAGTACTTC
.	TRBV25-1	TRBJ1-4	.	CASSENGANEKLFF	TGTGCCAGCAGTGAAAATGGGGCTAATGAAAAACTGTTTTTT
many	TRBV12-3/TRBV12-4	TRBJ1-2	.	CASSLVPVDGYTF	TGTGCCAGCAGTTTAGTTCCCGTGGATGGCTACACCTTC
.	TRBV12-3/TRBV12-4	TRBJ2-2	TRBD2	CASSRLAGGPDTGELFF	TGTGCCAGCAGCAGACTAGCGGGAGGGCCGGACACCGGGGAGCTGTTTTTT
few	TRBV19	TRBJ1-2	.	CASSIFAGLDYGYTF	TGTGCCAGTAGTATATTCGCAGGGCTCGACTATGGCTACACCTTC
.	TRBV20-1	TRBJ2-5	.	CSASYHRGGGETQYF	TGCAGTGCTAGTTATCACAGGGGGGGAGGAGAGACCCAGTACTTC
.	TRBV12-3/TRBV12-4	TRBJ2-6	.	CASNQGANVLTF	TGTGCCAGCAACCAGGGGGCCAACGTCCTGACTTTC
.	TRBV19	TRBJ1-5	TRBD1	CASSMGQGPLWPQHF	TGTGCCAGTAGTATGGGACAGGGGCCTCTTTGGCCCCAGCATTTT
.	TRBV7-4	TRBJ2-1	.	CASSLVRVLYNEQFF	TGTGCCAGCAGCTTAGTAAGGGTTCTCTACAATGAGCAGTTCTTC
many	TRBV7-2	TRBJ2-5	TRBD1	CASSLGDRVVETQYF	TGTGCCAGCAGCTTGGGGGACAGGGTCGTGGAGACCCAGTACTTC
.	TRBV20-1	TRBJ1-3	.	CSASSGGGSGNTIYF	TGCAGTGCTAGTAGTGGGGGGGGCTCTGGAAACACCATATATTTT
.	TRBV19	TRBJ2-3	.	CASSAGLASTDTQYF	TGTGCCAGTAGTGCGGGACTGGCTAGCACAGATACGCAGTATTTT
.	TRBV11-1	TRBJ1-4	TRBD1	CASSLQGKATNEKLFF	TGTGCCAGTAGTCTACAGGGGAAAGCAACTAATGAAAAACTGTTTTTT
few	TRBV2	TRBJ2-7	.	CASGQSYEQYF	TGTGCCAGCGGGCAATCCTACGAGCAGTACTTC
.	TRBV2	TRBJ2-7	TRBD2	CASSGGPGRAF	TGTGCCAGCAGTGGCGGGCCAGGGAGGGCCTTC
.	TRBV7-9	TRBJ2-7	.	CASSLIARGNYEQYF	TGTGCCAGCAGCTTAATAGCCAGGGGCAACTACGAGCAGTACTTC
many	TRBV19	TRBJ1-2	.	CASTIGWGLEGYTF	TGTGCCAGTACCATCGGATGGGGGCTGGAAGGCTACACCTTC
.	TRBV12-3/TRBV12-4	TRBJ1-4	TRBD1	CASSLAGTGDPKKFF	TGTGCCAGCAGTTTAGCGGGGACAGGGGATCCCAAAAAGTTTTTT
few	TRBV12-3/TRBV12-4	TRBJ2-7	TRBD1	CASSSQGFDEQYF	TGTGCCAGCAGTTCACAGGGGTTCGACGAGCAGTACTTC